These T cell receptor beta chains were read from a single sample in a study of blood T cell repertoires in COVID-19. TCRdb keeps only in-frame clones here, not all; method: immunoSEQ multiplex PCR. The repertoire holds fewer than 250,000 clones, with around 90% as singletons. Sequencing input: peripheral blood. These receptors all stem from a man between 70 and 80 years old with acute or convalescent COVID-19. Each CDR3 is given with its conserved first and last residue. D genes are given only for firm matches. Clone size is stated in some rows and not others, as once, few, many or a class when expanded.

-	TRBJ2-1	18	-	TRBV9	TGTGCCAGCAGCGCCGGATCTGGCGGCCTGAGCTCCTACAATGAGCAGTTCTTC	CASSAGSGGLSSYNEQFF
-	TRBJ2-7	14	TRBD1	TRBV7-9	TGTGCCAGCAGCTTAGTGGAGGGGACAGGGGGGCAGTACTTC	CASSLVEGTGGQYF
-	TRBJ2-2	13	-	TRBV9	TGTGCCAGCAGCGTACAGGTCACCGGGGAGCTGTTTTTT	CASSVQVTGELFF
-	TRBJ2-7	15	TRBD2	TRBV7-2	TGTGCCAGCAGCTCAGGACTAGCGGGGACCTACGAGCAGTACTTC	CASSSGLAGTYEQYF
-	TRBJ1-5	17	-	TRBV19	TGTGCCAGTAGTATCATCCAGGGGACCTTTTTGGATCAGCCCCAGCATTTT	CASSIIQGTFLDQPQHF
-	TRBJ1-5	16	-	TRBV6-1	TGTGCCAGCAGTGAACTTGTGACTGTACGCAATCAGCCCCAGCATTTT	CASSELVTVRNQPQHF
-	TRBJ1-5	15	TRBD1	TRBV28	TGTGCCAGCAGTTGGGGACAGGGGAGCAATCAGCCCCAGCATTTT	CASSWGQGSNQPQHF
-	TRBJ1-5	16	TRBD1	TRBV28	TGTGCCAGCACCAGAACAGGGGGCCATAGCAATCAGCCCCAGCATTTT	CASTRTGGHSNQPQHF
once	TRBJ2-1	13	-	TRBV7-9	TGTGCCAGCAGCTCGGGGGCCTACAATGAGCAGTTCTTC	CASSSGAYNEQFF
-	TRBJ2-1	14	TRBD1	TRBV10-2	TGCGCCAGCTCCAGACAGGGGGCTTACAATGAGCAGTTCTTC	CASSRQGAYNEQFF
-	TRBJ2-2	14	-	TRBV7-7	TGTGCTAGCAGCTTAGTTTCCGGGACCGGGGAGCTGTTTTTT	CASSLVSGTGELFF
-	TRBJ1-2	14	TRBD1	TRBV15	TGTGCCACCAGCAGACTGGACAGGGCCTATGGCTACACCTTC	CATSRLDRAYGYTF
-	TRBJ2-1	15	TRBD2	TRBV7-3	TGTGCCAGCAGCTTACCGGGGGAGGGAGGTAATGAGCAGTTCTTC	CASSLPGEGGNEQFF
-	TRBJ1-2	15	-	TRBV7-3	TGTGCCAGCAGCTTAACTGGAACAGGGCTCTATGGCTACACCTTC	CASSLTGTGLYGYTF
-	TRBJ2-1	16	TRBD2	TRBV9	TGTGCCAGCAGCGTACTAGCGGGAACTACCTACAATGAGCAGTTCTTC	CASSVLAGTTYNEQFF
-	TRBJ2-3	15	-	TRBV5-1	TGCGCCAGCAGCTCTTCAGGGGCACGCACAGATACGCAGTATTTT	CASSSSGARTDTQYF
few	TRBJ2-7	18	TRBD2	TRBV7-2	TGTGCCAGCAGCTTAGCTGCGATCGGGACTAGCGGGATCTACGAGCAGTACTTC	CASSLAAIGTSGIYEQYF
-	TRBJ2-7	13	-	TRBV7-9	TGTGCCAGCAGCATGGTTAGCGAAGGCGAGCAGTACTTC	CASSMVSEGEQYF
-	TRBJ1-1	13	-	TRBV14	TGTGCCAGCAGCCGTCAGGAGAACACTGAAGCTTTCTTT	CASSRQENTEAFF
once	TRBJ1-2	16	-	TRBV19	TGTGCCAGTAGTGATTCCCAGGGGAGAGGGGTCGGAGGCTACACCTTC	CASSDSQGRGVGGYTF
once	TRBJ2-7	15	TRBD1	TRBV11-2	TGTGCCAGCAGCGTTACAGGGGGCGTTACCTACGAGCAGTACTTC	CASSVTGGVTYEQYF
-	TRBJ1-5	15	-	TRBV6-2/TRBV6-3	TGTGCCAGCAGTGACCCCGACAGAGGCTATCAGCCCCAGCATTTT	CASSDPDRGYQPQHF
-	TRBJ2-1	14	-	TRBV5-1	TGCGCCAGCAGCTTAAGCCCCGGGACTCCCGAGCAGTTCTTC	CASSLSPGTPEQFF
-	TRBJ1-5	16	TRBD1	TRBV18	TGTGCCAGCTCACTTTCGGGACAGGGTCTATTTCAGCCCCAGCATTTT	CASSLSGQGLFQPQHF
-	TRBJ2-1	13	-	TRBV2	TGTGCCAGCAGCTCAGACAATTACAATGAGCAGTTCTTC	CASSSDNYNEQFF
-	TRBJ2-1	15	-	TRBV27	TGTGCCAGCAGTTTTTATAGCGGCTCCTACAATGAGCAGTTCTTC	CASSFYSGSYNEQFF
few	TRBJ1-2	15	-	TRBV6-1	TGTGCCAGCAGTGAAGGACAGGCGTTGGTCTATGGCTACACCTTC	CASSEGQALVYGYTF
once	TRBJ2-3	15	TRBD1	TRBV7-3	TGTGCCAGCAGCCCAGACAGGGTGTTTATGGGGACGCAGTATTTT	CASSPDRVFMGTQYF
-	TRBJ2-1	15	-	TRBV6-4	TGTGCCAGCAGTGTCGAGTCGGGAGTCGCCAATGAGCAGTTCTTC	CASSVESGVANEQFF
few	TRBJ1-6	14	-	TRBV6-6	TGTGCCAGCAGTAACCAGGGAGGCGGCTCACCCCTCCACTTT	CASSNQGGGSPLHF
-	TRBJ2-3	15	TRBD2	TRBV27	TGTGCCAGCAGTGGACTAGCGGGAGGTGTGGATACGCAGTATTTT	CASSGLAGGVDTQYF
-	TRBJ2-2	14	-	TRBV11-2	TGTGCCAGCAGCTTACTTCAGGGCACCGGGGAGCTGTTTTTT	CASSLLQGTGELFF
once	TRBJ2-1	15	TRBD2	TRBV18	TGTGCCAGCTCACCACCGCTAGCGGGATTGAATGAGCAGTTCTTC	CASSPPLAGLNEQFF
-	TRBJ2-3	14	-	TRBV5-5	TGTGCCAGCAGCTTTTCAGGGGGCACAGATACGCAGTATTTT	CASSFSGGTDTQYF
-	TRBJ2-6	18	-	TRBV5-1	TGCGCCAGCAGCACGTCCAGGGGCCCCCTATCTGGGGCCAACGTCCTGACTTTC	CASSTSRGPLSGANVLTF
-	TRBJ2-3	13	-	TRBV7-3	TGTGCCAGCAGGCAGGAGCCAGGGGATACGCAGTATTTT	CASRQEPGDTQYF
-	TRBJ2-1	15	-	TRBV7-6	TGTGCCAGCAGGCCCGACGACAGGTTAAACAATGAGCAGTTCTTC	CASRPDDRLNNEQFF
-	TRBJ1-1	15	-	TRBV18	TGTGCCAGCTCAGCTGGTCAGGCTCTGAACACTGAAGCTTTCTTT	CASSAGQALNTEAFF
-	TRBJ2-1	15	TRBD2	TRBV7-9	TGTGCCAGCAGCTTTATCGGGAGGCTGGGGAATGAGCAGTTCTTC	CASSFIGRLGNEQFF
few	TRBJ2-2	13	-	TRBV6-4	TGTGCCAGCAGTGTCGGGGAAACCGGGGAGCTGTTTTTT	CASSVGETGELFF
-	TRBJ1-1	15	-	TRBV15	TGTGCCACCAGCCCTAAAAAGGGGCGGAACACTGAAGCTTTCTTT	CATSPKKGRNTEAFF
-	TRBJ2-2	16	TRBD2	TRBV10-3	TGTGCCATCAGAATTTTAGCGGGCGTGAACACCGGGGAGCTGTTTTTT	CAIRILAGVNTGELFF
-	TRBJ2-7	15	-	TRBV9	TGTGCCAGCAGCGTATCTACCGGGAGTAGGCACGAGCAGTACTTC	CASSVSTGSRHEQYF
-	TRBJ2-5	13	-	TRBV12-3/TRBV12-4	TGTGCCAGCAGTCTAAACTACCAAGAGACCCAGTACTTC	CASSLNYQETQYF
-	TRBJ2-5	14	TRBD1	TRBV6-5	TGTGCCAGCAGTCCGGACAGGGCCGGGGAGACCCAGTACTTC	CASSPDRAGETQYF
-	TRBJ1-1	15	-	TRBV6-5	TGTGCCAGCATGTCCTGGGGGGTCCTGAACACTGAAGCTTTCTTT	CASMSWGVLNTEAFF
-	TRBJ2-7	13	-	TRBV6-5	TGTGCCAGCAGCCGGACAGACTCCTACGAGCAGTACTTC	CASSRTDSYEQYF